The source of this T cell receptor (beta chain) is a study of T cell responses to AZD1222 COVID-19 vaccine (dated by TCRdb to the early 2020s). General notes on the study: TCR sequencing was performed for 230 to 250 trial participants, of whom 207 were given two doses of AZD1222 and around 25 were given two doses of MenACWY control vaccine. Trial participants were enrolled by age into 18-55, 56-69 and 70-plus year subgroups, with 148, 28 and 57 TCR-sequenced participants respectively.

What the study reported, not specific to this receptor: Nearly half of unique spike-specific TCRs reportedly recognized epitopes outside regions mutated in the B.1.351 and B.1.1.7 variants. CD4 TCRs associated with the vaccine covered the entire spike protein, and the dominant responses were in regions 160-218 and 743-854. Participants were mostly white British, with more females than males. The authors suggested clonal diversity may have been underestimated. The 56-69-year group was small, and its depth increase did not reach significance, likely because of low power. After two AZD1222 doses, spike-specific TCR breadth and depth were significantly higher than at day 0 and than in MenACWY recipients. Because no day 14 peak-response samples were available, repertoires were characterized only after the peak T cell response. Conclusions about previously exposed vaccinees were limited because only a handful of AZD1222 recipients were SARS-CoV-2 seropositive at baseline.

In its sample, this clone was seen once. The target of this receptor is not known. No much larger clone is present one base from it, and per-base qualities are unavailable. The CDR3 regions of human TCRbeta chains were analyzed by immunosequencing. As for the original processing: TCRs in the repertoires were compared against a reference library of SARS-CoV-2-specific TCRs that had been generated with the MIRA antigen-specificity platform. Breadth was defined as the fraction of unique TCRs that were SARS-CoV-2-associated, and depth was defined as the fraction of total T cells that were SARS-CoV-2-associated. Each spike-specific TCR was assigned to its reactive spike region and to a CD4 or CD8 class using the MIRA data. Log10-transformed breadth and depth values were compared by one-way ANOVA with Sidak's multiple comparisons tests. The immuneACCESS repertoire file appears here via TCRdb, limited to in-frame rearrangements. These files lack a portion of the clones; in checked studies, under half of the deficit traces to unresolved V genes, and the cause of the others is not known. V and J calls and clone size come straight from that table; D and trimming were deduced from the DNA. The sample table lists tens of thousands of clones, roughly 90% of them with a count of one. Around 7% of the sample is held by the ten biggest clonotypes.

Explained via the paper, the time point label denotes: about 28 days (+/-7) after the second vaccine dose. Because spike-specific TCR depth and breadth did not differ between the two schedules, AZD1222 recipients who got a second dose at roughly 4 weeks were pooled with those who got a second dose at roughly 12 weeks. Samples from vaccinated people were obtained from the UK trials COV001 and COV002, which included a single-blind randomized controlled phase 2/3 trial of AZD1222 (ChAdOx1 nCoV-19) in healthy adults. For TCRbeta chain sequencing, PBMC samples were collected from trial participants at day 0 and at day 28 after the second dose. The V end loses 4 bases and the J end loses 4 bases, and a stretch of 19 bases separates them. The CDR3 numbers 16 residues from cysteine through phenylalanine. Just CDR3 DNA is preserved here, 48 bases in frame from base 1. In the germline V gene, CDR1 corresponds to SGHTA and CDR2 to FQGNSA.

In this chain, TRBV7-2 is recombined with TRBJ1-2; a confident D gene designation cannot be given. The specimen comprised peripheral blood, sampled 28 days after the second AZD1222 dose. This receptor was taken from an adult who received the AZD1222 COVID-19 vaccine. The DNA reads TGTGCCAGCAGCTCGAACTCGGGCTGGTTTAGCTATGGCTACACCTTC. Translated, this is CASSSNSGWFSYGYTF.